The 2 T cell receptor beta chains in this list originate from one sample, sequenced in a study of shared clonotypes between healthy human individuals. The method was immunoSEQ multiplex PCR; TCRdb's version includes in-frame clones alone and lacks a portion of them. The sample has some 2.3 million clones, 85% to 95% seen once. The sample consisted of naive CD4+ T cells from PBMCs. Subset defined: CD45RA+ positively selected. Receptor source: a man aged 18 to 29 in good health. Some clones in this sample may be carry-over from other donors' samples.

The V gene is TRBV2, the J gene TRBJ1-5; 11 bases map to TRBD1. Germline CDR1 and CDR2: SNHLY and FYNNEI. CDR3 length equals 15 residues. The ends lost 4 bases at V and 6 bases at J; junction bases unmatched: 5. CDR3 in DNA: TGTGCCAGCAGTGCCGGGACAGGGGGAGCTCAGCCCCAGCATTTT. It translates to CASSAGTGGAQPQHF.

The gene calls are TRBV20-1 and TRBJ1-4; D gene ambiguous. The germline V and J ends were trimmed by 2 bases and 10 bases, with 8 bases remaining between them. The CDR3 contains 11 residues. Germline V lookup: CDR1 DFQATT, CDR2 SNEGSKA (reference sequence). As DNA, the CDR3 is TGCAGTGCTAGATTGCCCGGAAAACTGTTTTTT. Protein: CSARLPGKLFF.